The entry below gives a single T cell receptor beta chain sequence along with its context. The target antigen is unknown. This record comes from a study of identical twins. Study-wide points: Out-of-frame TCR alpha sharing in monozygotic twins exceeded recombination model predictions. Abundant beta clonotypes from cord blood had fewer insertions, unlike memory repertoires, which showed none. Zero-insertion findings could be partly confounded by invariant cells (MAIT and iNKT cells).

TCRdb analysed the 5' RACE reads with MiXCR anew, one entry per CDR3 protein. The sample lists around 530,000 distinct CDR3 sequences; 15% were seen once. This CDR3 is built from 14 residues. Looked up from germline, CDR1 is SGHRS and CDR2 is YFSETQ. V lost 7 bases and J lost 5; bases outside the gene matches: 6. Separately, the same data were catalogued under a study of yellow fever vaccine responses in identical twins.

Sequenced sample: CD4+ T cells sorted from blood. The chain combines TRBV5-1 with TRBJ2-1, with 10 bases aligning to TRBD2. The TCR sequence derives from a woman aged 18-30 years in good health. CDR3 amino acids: CASGLAGGDNEQFF. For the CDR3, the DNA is TGCGCCAGCGGATTAGCGGGGGGCGACAATGAGCAGTTCTTC.